This is a list of T cell receptor beta chains from one sample in a study of cytomegalovirus exposure and HLA in healthy donors. Repertoires were generated with immunoSEQ multiplex PCR, while TCRdb's copy carries only in-frame clones and drops some. The table includes 95,000 to 150,000 clones, approximately 67% detected once. The specimen sequenced was PBMCs. These receptor sequences come from a man aged 18 to 30 in good health and CMV-seronegative. The CDR3 runs from the conserved cysteine through the conserved F or W. The order of the fields is CDR3 DNA, CDR3 protein, clone size, V gene, D gene, J gene, CDR3 length. The D gene is left open where the match is weak. Size values are once, few and many counts, or a class for expanded clones, and some rows have none.

cdr3_nt: TGTGCCTGGAGTGTACTTGGGGGGGTGAGTGGCTACACCTTC
cdr3_aa: CAWSVLGGVSGYTF
clone_size: few
v_call: TRBV30
d_call: NA
j_call: TRBJ1-2
cdr3_length: 14

cdr3_nt: TGTGCCAGCAGCTACACAGACAGGGGTGGCACTGAAGCTTTCTTT
cdr3_aa: CASSYTDRGGTEAFF
clone_size: NA
v_call: TRBV5-6
d_call: TRBD1
j_call: TRBJ1-1
cdr3_length: 15

cdr3_nt: TGTGCCAGCAGCGGACGACTAGCGGGCTACAATGAGCAGTTCTTC
cdr3_aa: CASSGRLAGYNEQFF
clone_size: NA
v_call: TRBV7-2
d_call: TRBD2
j_call: TRBJ2-1
cdr3_length: 15

cdr3_nt: TGTGCCAGCAGTAGGGCCGTCAGGGGCAATGAGCAGTTCTTC
cdr3_aa: CASSRAVRGNEQFF
clone_size: NA
v_call: TRBV5-8
d_call: NA
j_call: TRBJ2-1
cdr3_length: 14

cdr3_nt: TGTGCCAGCAGCCGAGGGGACAGCATGTACGAGCAGTACTTC
cdr3_aa: CASSRGDSMYEQYF
clone_size: NA
v_call: TRBV5-6
d_call: TRBD1
j_call: TRBJ2-7
cdr3_length: 14

cdr3_nt: TGCGCCAGCAGTGATTTCGGCCTAGGCGAGCAGTACTTC
cdr3_aa: CASSDFGLGEQYF
clone_size: NA
v_call: TRBV10-1
d_call: NA
j_call: TRBJ2-7
cdr3_length: 13

cdr3_nt: TGCAGTGCCCCCACGGGGACTGAAGCTTTCTTT
cdr3_aa: CSAPTGTEAFF
clone_size: few
v_call: TRBV20-1
d_call: NA
j_call: TRBJ1-1
cdr3_length: 11

cdr3_nt: TGCGCCAGCAGCGTGGACAGGGCTGGAACCACTGAAGCTTTCTTT
cdr3_aa: CASSVDRAGTTEAFF
clone_size: few
v_call: TRBV5-1
d_call: TRBD1
j_call: TRBJ1-1
cdr3_length: 15

cdr3_nt: TGTGCCAGCAGCCTTACAGGGTGGCCCTACAATGAGCAGTTCTTC
cdr3_aa: CASSLTGWPYNEQFF
clone_size: NA
v_call: TRBV28
d_call: NA
j_call: TRBJ2-1
cdr3_length: 15

cdr3_nt: TGTGCCATCAGTGAGTCGACTTTCCGGGACAGGGGGATCCGCGAGCAGTACTTC
cdr3_aa: CAISESTFRDRGIREQYF
clone_size: NA
v_call: TRBV10-3
d_call: TRBD1
j_call: TRBJ2-7
cdr3_length: 18

cdr3_nt: TGCAGTGCTCAGGACAGGGGGGAAGCTTTCTTT
cdr3_aa: CSAQDRGEAFF
clone_size: few
v_call: TRBV20-1
d_call: TRBD1
j_call: TRBJ1-1
cdr3_length: 11

cdr3_nt: TGTGCCAGCAGCCCGACAGGGGAGGGAAGACAGCCCCAGCATTTT
cdr3_aa: CASSPTGEGRQPQHF
clone_size: NA
v_call: TRBV7-2
d_call: TRBD1
j_call: TRBJ1-5
cdr3_length: 15

cdr3_nt: TGTGCCAGTGCCCCGACTAGCGGGAGCAATTTCTACGAGCAGTACTTC
cdr3_aa: CASAPTSGSNFYEQYF
clone_size: NA
v_call: TRBV19
d_call: TRBD2
j_call: TRBJ2-7
cdr3_length: 16

cdr3_nt: TGTGCCAGCAGCCCATTGGGAGGAGGCTACACCTTC
cdr3_aa: CASSPLGGGYTF
clone_size: NA
v_call: TRBV6-5
d_call: NA
j_call: TRBJ1-2
cdr3_length: 12

cdr3_nt: TGTGCCAGCAGTGAAGCCTACTCTCTAGCGGGGGTCACAGATACGCAGTATTTT
cdr3_aa: CASSEAYSLAGVTDTQYF
clone_size: NA
v_call: TRBV2
d_call: TRBD2
j_call: TRBJ2-3
cdr3_length: 18

cdr3_nt: TGTGCCAGCAGCTCAACCTGGTCAGCGGGAGGCCGCACCGGGGAGCTGTTTTTT
cdr3_aa: CASSSTWSAGGRTGELFF
clone_size: NA
v_call: TRBV5-4
d_call: TRBD2
j_call: TRBJ2-2
cdr3_length: 18

cdr3_nt: TGTGCCAGCAGTGTAACGGGGGGCAGTTCCTACAATGAGCAGTTCTTC
cdr3_aa: CASSVTGGSSYNEQFF
clone_size: few
v_call: TRBV6-1
d_call: NA
j_call: TRBJ2-1
cdr3_length: 16

cdr3_nt: TGCGCCAGCAGCCAAGATTGGGGGACAGGGAGCGTCTCCTACGAGCAGTACTTC
cdr3_aa: CASSQDWGTGSVSYEQYF
clone_size: NA
v_call: TRBV4-3
d_call: TRBD1
j_call: TRBJ2-7
cdr3_length: 18

cdr3_nt: TGTGCCAGCAGCTCCCCGACTAGCGGGCCCTACAATGAGCAGTTCTTC
cdr3_aa: CASSSPTSGPYNEQFF
clone_size: NA
v_call: TRBV28
d_call: TRBD2
j_call: TRBJ2-1
cdr3_length: 16

cdr3_nt: TGTGCCAGCAGCTTAGACCGGACTAGCGGGTACAATGAGCAGTTCTTC
cdr3_aa: CASSLDRTSGYNEQFF
clone_size: NA
v_call: TRBV11-3
d_call: TRBD2
j_call: TRBJ2-1
cdr3_length: 16

cdr3_nt: TGTGCCAGCAGCTTAGCGCGTGGTGGGCGGGGGGTCGATAACAATGAGCAGTTCTTC
cdr3_aa: CASSLARGGRGVDNNEQFF
clone_size: NA
v_call: TRBV7-9
d_call: TRBD2
j_call: TRBJ2-1
cdr3_length: 19

cdr3_nt: TGCGCCAGCAGCCGGACAGACAATGAGCAGTTCTTC
cdr3_aa: CASSRTDNEQFF
clone_size: NA
v_call: TRBV5-1
d_call: NA
j_call: TRBJ2-1
cdr3_length: 12

cdr3_nt: TGTGCCACCCGGCCGGGGGGACCGACCGGGGAGCTGTTTTTT
cdr3_aa: CATRPGGPTGELFF
clone_size: once
v_call: TRBV15
d_call: TRBD2
j_call: TRBJ2-2
cdr3_length: 14

cdr3_nt: TGTGCCTGGAACCTGGACAGGGATCTGAACACTGAAGCTTTCTTT
cdr3_aa: CAWNLDRDLNTEAFF
clone_size: NA
v_call: TRBV30
d_call: TRBD1
j_call: TRBJ1-1
cdr3_length: 15

cdr3_nt: TGTGCCAGCAGCCCTCGAGGGGACAGTTATTCCTACGAGCAGTACTTC
cdr3_aa: CASSPRGDSYSYEQYF
clone_size: NA
v_call: TRBV9
d_call: TRBD1
j_call: TRBJ2-7
cdr3_length: 16

cdr3_nt: TGCGCCAGCAGTACCGGAGGGGTCAACAGAAGGAATGAGCAGTTCTTC
cdr3_aa: CASSTGGVNRRNEQFF
clone_size: NA
v_call: TRBV10-1
d_call: NA
j_call: TRBJ2-1
cdr3_length: 16

cdr3_nt: TGTGCCAGCAGCAAAGAGTTGGTGGTCGGACATACTCATTCCTATGGCTACACCTTC
cdr3_aa: CASSKELVVGHTHSYGYTF
clone_size: NA
v_call: TRBV21-1
d_call: NA
j_call: TRBJ1-2
cdr3_length: 19

cdr3_nt: TGTGCCTGGAGTGTATATCCGGACACGTATAATGAAAAACTGTTTTTT
cdr3_aa: CAWSVYPDTYNEKLFF
clone_size: few
v_call: TRBV30
d_call: NA
j_call: TRBJ1-4
cdr3_length: 16

cdr3_nt: TGTGCCAGCAGCGGATCCGGGACAAACTCCTACGAGCAGTACTTC
cdr3_aa: CASSGSGTNSYEQYF
clone_size: NA
v_call: TRBV5-5
d_call: NA
j_call: TRBJ2-7
cdr3_length: 15

cdr3_nt: TGTGCCAGCAGCCCGGGACTAGCGGGTCGTGGGCCGAACACCGGGGAGCTGTTTTTT
cdr3_aa: CASSPGLAGRGPNTGELFF
clone_size: once
v_call: TRBV6-4
d_call: TRBD2
j_call: TRBJ2-2
cdr3_length: 19

cdr3_nt: TGCGCCAGCAGCCGACCCCCGGAGCAGGGGGTCTACAATGAGCAGTTCTTC
cdr3_aa: CASSRPPEQGVYNEQFF
clone_size: NA
v_call: TRBV4-1
d_call: TRBD1
j_call: TRBJ2-1
cdr3_length: 17

cdr3_nt: TGTGCCAGCAGTAGACAGCTGGATTCACCCCTCCACTTT
cdr3_aa: CASSRQLDSPLHF
clone_size: NA
v_call: TRBV25-1
d_call: NA
j_call: TRBJ1-6
cdr3_length: 13

cdr3_nt: TGTGCCAGCAGCTCAAGTAGGGACAGGGGGGAGACCCAGTACTTC
cdr3_aa: CASSSSRDRGETQYF
clone_size: NA
v_call: TRBV7-9
d_call: TRBD1
j_call: TRBJ2-5
cdr3_length: 15

cdr3_nt: TGTGCCAGCAGTTATCCGACAGGTTCTCAAGAGACCCAGTACTTC
cdr3_aa: CASSYPTGSQETQYF
clone_size: NA
v_call: TRBV6-5
d_call: NA
j_call: TRBJ2-5
cdr3_length: 15

cdr3_nt: TGTGCCAGCAGCGTAGTGGTCCGACAGGGCTACTCCTACGAGCAGTACTTC
cdr3_aa: CASSVVVRQGYSYEQYF
clone_size: few
v_call: TRBV9
d_call: TRBD1
j_call: TRBJ2-7
cdr3_length: 17

cdr3_nt: TGCAGCGGTGTACAGGGAGTTCTCCAGTACTTC
cdr3_aa: CSGVQGVLQYF
clone_size: few
v_call: TRBV29-1
d_call: NA
j_call: TRBJ2-7
cdr3_length: 11